The T cell receptor (beta chain) described here comes from a study of T-cell memory formation after mild COVID-19. As for the study in general: TCR clustering was largely donor specific.

V was pared by 4 bases and J by 5 bases, with 3 bases between. The CDR3 runs to 10 residues. Germline V gives CDR1 DFQATT, CDR2 SNEGSKA (reference sequence). TCRalpha and TCRbeta libraries used 5'RACE with constant-segment primers and UMIs. Using its own MiXCR run on the 5' RACE reads, TCRdb lists one record per CDR3 protein. The sample records more than 350,000 distinct CDR3 sequences, more than 20% being singletons. This sequence joins TRBV20-1 and TRBJ2-1, with no clear D. This clonotype originated in an adult woman who had mild COVID-19 (a few samples of this study predate the infection). Cell type and time point are not known. The sequenced sample consisted of PBMCs or a T cell subset sorted from them (not recorded which). The CDR3 loop reads CSAMDNEQFF. DNA of the CDR3: TGCAGTGCTATGGACAATGAGCAGTTCTTC.